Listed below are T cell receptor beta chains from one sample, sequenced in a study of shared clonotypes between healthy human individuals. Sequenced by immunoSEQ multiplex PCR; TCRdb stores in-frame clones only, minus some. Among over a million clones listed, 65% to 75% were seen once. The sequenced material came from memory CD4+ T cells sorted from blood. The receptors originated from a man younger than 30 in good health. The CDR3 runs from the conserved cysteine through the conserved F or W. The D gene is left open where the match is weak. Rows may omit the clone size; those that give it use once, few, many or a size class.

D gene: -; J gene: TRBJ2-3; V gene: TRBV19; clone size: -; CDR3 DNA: TGTGCCAGTAGTGCGGATAGCACAGATACGCAGTATTTT; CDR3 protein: CASSADSTDTQYF
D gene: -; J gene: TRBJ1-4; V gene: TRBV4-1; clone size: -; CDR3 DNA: TGCGCCAGCAGCCAAGACGCCGGGACTCTTGAAAAACTGTTTTTT; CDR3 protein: CASSQDAGTLEKLFF
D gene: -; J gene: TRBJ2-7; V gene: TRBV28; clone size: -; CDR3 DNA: TGTGCCATCGGTAGGGGGGCGTCCTACGAGCAGTACTTC; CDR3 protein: CAIGRGASYEQYF
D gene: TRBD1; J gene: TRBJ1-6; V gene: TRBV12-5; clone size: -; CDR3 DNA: TGTGCTAGTGGTCCGCCCGGACAGGTTAATAGTTCACCCCTCCACTTT; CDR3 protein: CASGPPGQVNSSPLHF
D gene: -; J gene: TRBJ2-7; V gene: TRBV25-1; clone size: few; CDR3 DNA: TGTGCCAGCAGCAAGACAGGTCCGACTTCCTACGAGCAGTACTTC; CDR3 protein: CASSKTGPTSYEQYF
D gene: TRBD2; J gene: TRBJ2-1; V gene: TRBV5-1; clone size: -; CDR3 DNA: TGCGCCAGCACCGCCCAGAGCGGGGGGGCGTCTAATGAGCAGTTCTTC; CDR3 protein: CASTAQSGGASNEQFF
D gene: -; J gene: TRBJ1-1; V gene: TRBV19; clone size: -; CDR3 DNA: TGTGCCAGTAGTATGCGGGCTTGGGGGGCTGAAGCTTTCTTT; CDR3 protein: CASSMRAWGAEAFF
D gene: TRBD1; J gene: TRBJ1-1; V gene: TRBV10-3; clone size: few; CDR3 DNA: TGTGCCATCAGTCCCGACAGGGTAGGGACTGAAGCTTTCTTT; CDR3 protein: CAISPDRVGTEAFF
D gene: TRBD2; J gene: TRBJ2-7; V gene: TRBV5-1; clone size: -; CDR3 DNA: TGCGCCAGCAGGACCGGGGGGACTAGCGGGAGTAGTGTCTACGAGCAGTACTTC; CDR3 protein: CASRTGGTSGSSVYEQYF
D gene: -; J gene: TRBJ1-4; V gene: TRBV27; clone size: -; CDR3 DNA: TGTGCCAGCCTTTGGGAAGGTACTAATGAAAAACTGTTTTTT; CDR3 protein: CASLWEGTNEKLFF
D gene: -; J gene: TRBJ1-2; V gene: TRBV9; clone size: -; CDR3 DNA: TGTGCCAGCAGCGTAGGTGCGGTAACTCAGGGAGTCTACACCTTC; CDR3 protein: CASSVGAVTQGVYTF